Below, 22 T cell receptor beta chains from the same sample are listed, as sequenced in a study of cytomegalovirus exposure and HLA in healthy donors. Primers: 60 Vbeta forward and 13 Jbeta reverse. TCRdb's table, derived via immunoSEQ multiplex PCR, lists solely in-frame clones and lacks some. This sample yields some 140,000 clones, of which 73% are seen a single time; 1% to 1.5% belongs to the top ten. The sample comprised PBMCs. Receptors were obtained from a woman aged 35 to 49 in good health and CMV-seronegative.

V and J are TRBV4-1 and TRBJ2-2; no clear D. The germline gives CDR1 MGHRA, CDR2 YSYEKL. Trimming removed 1 base from V and 6 bases from J, with 6 bases in between. CDR3 length equals 13 residues. This CDR3 reads CASSQVISGELFF. In nucleotides, the CDR3 is TGCGCCAGCAGCCAAGTTATCTCCGGGGAGCTGTTTTTT.

V and J are TRBV4-3 and TRBJ2-2, with TRBD1 matching 8 bases. Trimming at V came to 3 bases and at J to 6 bases, leaving 6 bases not matched to a gene. This CDR3 has 15 residues. The germline V gene has CDR1 LGHNA and CDR2 YSLEER. CDR3 nucleotide sequence: TGCGCCAGCAGCCAGTGGCAGGGGGCTTCCGGGGAGCTGTTTTTT. Its translation is CASSQWQGASGELFF.

This chain links TRBV6-5 with TRBJ1-2, with no clear D. From germline, CDR1 is MNHEY and CDR2 SVGAGI. With 6 bases removed from V and 7 bases from J, the gap between germline ends came to 12 bases. CDR3 length equals 12 residues. For the CDR3, the DNA is TGTGCCAGCAGCCTCCAAATAGCTGGCTACACCTTC. Translation gives CASSLQIAGYTF.

The CDR3 region is CASSYWGERPGGGYTF. In nucleotides, the CDR3 is TGTGCCAGCAGTTACTGGGGGGAGAGGCCAGGGGGCGGCTACACCTTC. The rearrangement joins TRBV6-5 to TRBJ1-2; 8 bases line up with TRBD1. The CDR3 length is 16 residues. The germline gives CDR1 MNHEY, CDR2 SVGAGI. V shed 1 base and J 8 bases; nucleotides not matched to a gene: 12.

The chain employs TRBV5-3 and TRBJ1-1; D may be TRBD1 (5 bases). TRBV5-3 is recorded as an ORF, its role being uncertain. V gave up 0 bases and J gave up 0 bases, with 15 bases separating them. There are 17 residues in the CDR3. The CDR3 is CARSLEGKDPVNTEAFF. As DNA, the CDR3 is TGTGCCAGAAGCTTGGAGGGGAAGGACCCTGTGAACACTGAAGCTTTCTTT.

V and J are TRBV4-2 and TRBJ1-2; D possibly corresponds to TRBD1 (6 bases). V lost 4 bases and J lost 6, with 21 bases in between. CDR1 and CDR2 (germline): LGHNA, YNFKEQ. This CDR3 spans 16 amino acids. CDR3 protein: CASSRSWDIGGDGYTF. CDR3 bases: TGTGCCAGCAGCCGCTCTTGGGACATCGGTGGGGATGGCTACACCTTC.

The J gene is TRBJ2-1, the V gene TRBV25-1; TRBD2 aligns across 8 bases. This CDR3 is built from 14 residues. In germline, CDR1 is MGHDK, CDR2 SYGVNS. The V gene end was trimmed by 2 bases and the J gene end by 7 bases; junction bases not matched to a gene: 4. CDR3 sequence: CASSEGRGGNEQFF. As DNA, the CDR3 is TGTGCCAGCAGTGAAGGTCGGGGGGGGAATGAGCAGTTCTTC.

This chain joins TRBV5-5 and TRBJ1-2; perhaps TRBD1 as D (5 bases). Looked up from germline, CDR1 is SGHKS and CDR2 is YYEKEE (reference sequence). V lost 2 bases to trimming and J lost 0 bases, with 8 bases between them. This CDR3 comprises 14 residues. The CDR3 loop is CASSLQAANYGYTF. The CDR3 region has the DNA TGTGCCAGCAGCTTACAGGCAGCTAACTATGGCTACACCTTC.

This chain links TRBV5-4 with TRBJ2-2; 7 bases map to TRBD1. Germline V gives CDR1 SGHNT, CDR2 YYREEE (reference sequence). V lost 4 bases to trimming and J lost 1 base; unmatched junction nucleotides: 7. The CDR3 runs 16 residues. CDR3 loop: CASSKGQLLNTGELFF. CDR3 coding DNA: TGTGCCAGCAGCAAGGGACAGCTACTGAACACCGGGGAGCTGTTTTTT.

Comments on this clone: The junction does not match germline at one end; this may be a read error. Other DNA sequences from this sample encode an identical CDR3 as well. This chain connects TRBV4-1 to TRBJ2-1; perhaps TRBD2 as D (5 bases). CDR1 and CDR2 (germline): MGHRA, YSYEKL. There are 16 residues in the CDR3. The CDR3 is CASSQVDLTSYNEQFF. As DNA, the CDR3 is TGCGCCAGCAGCCAAGTGGACTTAACCTCCTACAATGAACAGTTCTTC.

The chain links TRBV10-3 to TRBJ2-3; 8 nucleotides agree with TRBD2. Germline lookup yields CDR1 ENHRY and CDR2 SYGVKD. V shed 6 bases, J shed 2 bases, and the junction held 10 bases outside the gene matches. The CDR3 runs 16 residues. The CDR3 loop reads CAIRDHSGDLTDTQYF. DNA for the CDR3: TGTGCCATCAGGGACCATAGCGGGGATCTCACAGATACGCAGTATTTT.

V gene TRBV7-6 combines with J gene TRBJ2-1; no definite D call. CDR3 length equals 12 residues. CDR1 is SGHVS, CDR2 FNYEAQ, per germline. With 5 bases removed from V and 9 bases from J, the gap between germline ends came to 11 bases. The CDR3 DNA sequence: TGTGCCAGCAGCCCCCAATGGAGTGAGCAGTTCTTC. It encodes CASSPQWSEQFF.

V gene TRBV7-9 combines with J gene TRBJ1-5; 11 bases match TRBD1. Germline V lookup: CDR1 SEHNR, CDR2 FQNEAQ (reference sequence). CDR3 length: 16 residues. V lost 3 bases and J lost 7; bases outside the gene matches: 8. In nucleotides, the CDR3 is TGTGCCAGCAGCTTGACCGGGACAGGGGGTAGGCAGCCCCAGCATTTT. It translates to CASSLTGTGGRQPQHF.

This clone occurred a few times. The rearrangement uses TRBV28 and TRBJ1-1; D is undetermined. The CDR3 extends over 11 amino acids. Germline V gene data show CDR1 as MDHEN and CDR2 as SYDVKM. The germline V and J ends were trimmed by 4 bases and 5 bases, with 5 bases remaining between them. CDR3 residues: CASSSVTEAFF. As DNA, the CDR3 is TGTGCCAGCAGTTCCGTAACTGAAGCTTTCTTT.

V and J are TRBV23-1 and TRBJ2-7; 10 nucleotides match TRBD1. TRBV23-1 is classed as an ORF, of uncertain function. Unmatched junction bases numbered 3, after V lost 2 bases and J lost 5 bases. The CDR3 totals 14 residues. This chain's CDR3 is CASSQNGQGDEQYF. CDR3 DNA sequence: TGCGCCAGCAGTCAAAACGGACAGGGGGACGAGCAGTACTTC.

This rearrangement joins TRBV19 to TRBJ1-1; D not certain. The CDR3 covers 11 residues. Germline CDR1 is LNHDA and CDR2 is SQIVND (reference sequence). With 5 bases removed from V and 7 bases from J, the gap between germline ends came to 8 bases. CDR3 residues: CASSFVSEAFF. The CDR3 DNA reads as TGTGCCAGTAGTTTTGTCAGTGAAGCTTTCTTT.

A few counts support this clone. This chain uses TRBV5-1 with TRBJ2-1, with 8 bases that match TRBD2. V shed 5 bases, J shed 15 bases, and the junction held 13 bases outside the gene matches. The CDR3 length is 13 residues. Germline V CDR1 and CDR2: SGHRS, YFSETQ. The DNA of the CDR3 is TGCGCCAGCAGTCCCGGACTAGCCGTTGTATTGTTCTTC. Residues: CASSPGLAVVLFF.

The chain recombines TRBV7-2 with TRBJ1-2; D is unclear. The CDR3 is 15 residues long. V was pared by 1 base and J by 0 bases, with 9 bases between. Germline CDR1 and CDR2: SGHTA and FQGNSA. This chain's CDR3 is CASSLVATTNYGYTF. The CDR3, as DNA: TGTGCCAGCAGCTTAGTCGCTACTACTAACTATGGCTACACCTTC.

V usage is TRBV7-9 and J usage is TRBJ1-2; 8 nucleotides match TRBD1. Trimming cost V 8 bases and J 3 bases; bases outside gene matches: 2. The CDR3 consists of 12 residues. Per germline, CDR1 SEHNR and CDR2 FQNEAQ (reference sequence). The CDR3 DNA sequence: TGTGCCAGCCAGGGGGCGGACTATGGCTACACCTTC. As protein: CASQGADYGYTF.

V usage is TRBV5-1 and J usage is TRBJ2-1; TRBD2 aligns across 11 bases. From germline, CDR1 is SGHRS and CDR2 YFSETQ. V lost 9 bases, J lost 7 bases, and 6 bases stayed unmatched. The CDR3 is 13 residues long. The CDR3 nucleotides are TGCGCCACCGCTAGCGGGGGGCGGAATGAGCAGTTCTTC. It encodes CATASGGRNEQFF.

As DNA, the CDR3 is TGTGCCAGCAAACGGCTAGCGCCAGATACGCAGTATTTT. This encodes CASKRLAPDTQYF. The V and J genes are TRBV11-3 and TRBJ2-3; D is perhaps TRBD2 (6 bases). Trimming stripped 7 bases from V and 4 bases from J, with 12 bases between. This CDR3 is built from 13 residues. CDR1 and CDR2 from the germline V gene are SGHNT and YENEEA.

This clone was detected only a few times. The chain uses TRBV6-5 and TRBJ1-1; a possible D gene is TRBD1 (5 bases). Germline values: CDR1 MNHEY, CDR2 SVGAGI. This CDR3 is 13 amino acids long. V was pared by 8 bases and J by 1 base, with 11 bases between. In nucleotides, the CDR3 is TGTGCCAGCCGTCGGCAGGGGAACACTGAAGCTTTCTTT. Protein: CASRRQGNTEAFF.